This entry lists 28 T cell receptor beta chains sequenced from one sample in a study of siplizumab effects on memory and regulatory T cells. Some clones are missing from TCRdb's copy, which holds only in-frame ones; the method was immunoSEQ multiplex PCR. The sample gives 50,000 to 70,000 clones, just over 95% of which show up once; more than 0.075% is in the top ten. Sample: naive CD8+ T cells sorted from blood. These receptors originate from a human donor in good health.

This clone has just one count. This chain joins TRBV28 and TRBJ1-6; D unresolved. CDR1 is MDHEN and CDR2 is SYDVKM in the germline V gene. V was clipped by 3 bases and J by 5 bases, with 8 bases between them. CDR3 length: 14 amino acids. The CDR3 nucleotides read TGTGCCAGCAGTTTCCCGGGAAATAATTCACCCCTCCACTTT. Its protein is CASSFPGNNSPLHF.

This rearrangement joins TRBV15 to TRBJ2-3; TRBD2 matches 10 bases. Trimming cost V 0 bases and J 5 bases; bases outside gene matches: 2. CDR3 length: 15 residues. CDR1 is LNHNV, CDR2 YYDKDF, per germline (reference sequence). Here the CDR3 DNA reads TGTGCCACCAGCAGAGAGAGACTAGCGGGAGATACGCAGTATTTT. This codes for CATSRERLAGDTQYF.

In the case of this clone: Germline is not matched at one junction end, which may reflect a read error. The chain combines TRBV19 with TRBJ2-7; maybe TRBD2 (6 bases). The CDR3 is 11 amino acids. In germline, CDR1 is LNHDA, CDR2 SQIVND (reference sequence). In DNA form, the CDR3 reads TGTGCCAGCAGTAATGGGGGGGAGCAGTACTTC. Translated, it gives CASSNGGEQYF.

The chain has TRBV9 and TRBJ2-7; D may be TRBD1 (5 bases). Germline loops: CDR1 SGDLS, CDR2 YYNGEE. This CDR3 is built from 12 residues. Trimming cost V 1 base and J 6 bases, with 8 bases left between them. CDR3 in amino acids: CASSVTGAEQYF. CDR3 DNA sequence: TGTGCCAGCAGCGTAACTGGGGCCGAGCAGTACTTC. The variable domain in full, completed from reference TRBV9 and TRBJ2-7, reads DSGVTQTPKHLITATGQRVTLRCSPRSGDLSVYWYQQSLDQGLQFLIQYYNGEERAKGNILERFSAQQFPDLHSELNLSSLELGDSALYFCASSVTGAEQYFGPGTRLTVT.

The CDR3, as DNA: TGTGCCAGCAGGGGTTCCCCTATAGGTCAGCCCCAGCATTTT. Translating gives CASRGSPIGQPQHF. The chain recombines TRBV28 with TRBJ1-5; D gene ambiguous. The CDR3 contains 14 residues. With 6 bases removed from V and 6 bases from J, the gap between germline ends came to 15 bases. The germline gives CDR1 MDHEN, CDR2 SYDVKM.

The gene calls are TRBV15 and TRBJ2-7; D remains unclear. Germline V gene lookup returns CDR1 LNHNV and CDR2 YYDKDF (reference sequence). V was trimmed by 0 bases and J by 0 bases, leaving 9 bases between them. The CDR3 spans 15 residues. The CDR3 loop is CATSRDMGSSYEQYF. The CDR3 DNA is TGTGCCACCAGCAGAGATATGGGTTCCTCCTACGAGCAGTACTTC.

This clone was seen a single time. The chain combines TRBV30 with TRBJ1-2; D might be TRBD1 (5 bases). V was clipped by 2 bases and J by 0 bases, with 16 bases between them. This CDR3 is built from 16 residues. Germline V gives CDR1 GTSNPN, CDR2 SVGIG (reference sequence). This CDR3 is CAWSSTTQGTNYGYTF. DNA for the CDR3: TGTGCCTGGAGTTCTACGACCCAGGGAACTAACTATGGCTACACCTTC.

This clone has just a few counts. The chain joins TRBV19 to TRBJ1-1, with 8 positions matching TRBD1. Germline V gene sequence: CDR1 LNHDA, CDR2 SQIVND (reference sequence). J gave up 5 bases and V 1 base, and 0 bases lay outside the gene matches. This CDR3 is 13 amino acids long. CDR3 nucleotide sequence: TGTGCCAGTAGTATAGGACAGGGGACTGAAGCTTTCTTT. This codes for CASSIGQGTEAFF. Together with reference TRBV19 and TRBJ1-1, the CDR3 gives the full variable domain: DGGITQSPKYLFRKEGQNVTLSCEQNLNHDAMYWYRQDPGQGLRLIYYSQIVNDFQKGDIAEGYSVSREKKESFPLTVTSAQKNPTAFYLCASSIGQGTEAFFGQGTRLTVV.

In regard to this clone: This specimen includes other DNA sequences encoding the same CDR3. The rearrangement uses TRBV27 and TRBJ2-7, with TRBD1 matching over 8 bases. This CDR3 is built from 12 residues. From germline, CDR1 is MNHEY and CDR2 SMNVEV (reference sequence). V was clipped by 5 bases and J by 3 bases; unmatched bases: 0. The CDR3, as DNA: TGTGCCAGCAGTGGACAGGGCTACGAGCAGTACTTC. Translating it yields CASSGQGYEQYF.

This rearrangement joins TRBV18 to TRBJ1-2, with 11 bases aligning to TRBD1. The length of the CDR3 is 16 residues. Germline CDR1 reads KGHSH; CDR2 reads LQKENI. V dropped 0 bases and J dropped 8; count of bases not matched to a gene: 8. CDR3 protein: CASSPPWTGGLVGYTF. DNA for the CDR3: TGTGCCAGCTCACCACCTTGGACAGGGGGCCTCGTGGGCTACACCTTC.

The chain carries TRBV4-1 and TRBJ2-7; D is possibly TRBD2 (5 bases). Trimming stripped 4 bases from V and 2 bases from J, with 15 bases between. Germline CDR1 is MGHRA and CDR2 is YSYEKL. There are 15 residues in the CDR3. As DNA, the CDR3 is TGCGCCAGCAGCCCTGCGTTTGACGGGACCTACGAGCAGTACTTC. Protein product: CASSPAFDGTYEQYF.

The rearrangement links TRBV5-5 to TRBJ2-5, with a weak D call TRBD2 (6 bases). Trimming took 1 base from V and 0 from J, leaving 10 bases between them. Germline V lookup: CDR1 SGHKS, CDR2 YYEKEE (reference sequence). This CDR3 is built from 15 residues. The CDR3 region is CASSLTGTYQETQYF. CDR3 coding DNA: TGTGCCAGCAGCTTGACTGGGACTTACCAAGAGACCCAGTACTTC.

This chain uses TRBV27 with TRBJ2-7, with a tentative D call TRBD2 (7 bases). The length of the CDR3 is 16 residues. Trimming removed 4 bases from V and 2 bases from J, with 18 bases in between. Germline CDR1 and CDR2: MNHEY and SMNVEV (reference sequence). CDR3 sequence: CASSWGWGGPPYEQYF. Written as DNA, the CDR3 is TGTGCCAGCAGTTGGGGATGGGGGGGCCCCCCCTACGAGCAGTACTTC.

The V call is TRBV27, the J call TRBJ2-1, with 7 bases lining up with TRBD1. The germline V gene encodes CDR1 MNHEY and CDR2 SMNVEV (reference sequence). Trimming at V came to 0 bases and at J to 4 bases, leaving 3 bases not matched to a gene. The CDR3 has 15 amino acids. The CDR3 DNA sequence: TGTGCCAGCAGTTTATCGGGGACAGCTTACAATGAGCAGTTCTTC. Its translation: CASSLSGTAYNEQFF.

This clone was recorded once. CDR3 coding DNA: TGTGCCAGCAGGGACAGGGCCGCCGAGCAGTACTTC. Protein sequence: CASRDRAAEQYF. The V and J genes are TRBV2 and TRBJ2-7; 8 bases are shared with TRBD1. With 6 bases clipped from V and 6 bases from J, the junction kept 4 bases outside the gene matches. CDR3 size: 12 residues. Germline values: CDR1 SNHLY, CDR2 FYNNEI.

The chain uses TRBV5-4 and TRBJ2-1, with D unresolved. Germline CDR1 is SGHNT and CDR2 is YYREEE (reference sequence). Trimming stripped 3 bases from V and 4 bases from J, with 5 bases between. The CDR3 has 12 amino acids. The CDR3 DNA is TGTGCCAGCAGCTCACCATACAATGAGCAGTTCTTC. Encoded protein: CASSSPYNEQFF.

This CDR3 is CASPGQGADEQYF. The CDR3 region has the DNA TGTGCCAGCCCGGGACAGGGGGCGGACGAGCAGTACTTC. This chain joins TRBV2 and TRBJ2-7, with 12 bases lining up with TRBD1. Per the germline V gene, CDR1 is SNHLY and CDR2 is FYNNEI. The CDR3 runs 13 residues. V shed 8 bases, J shed 5 bases, and the junction held 4 bases outside the gene matches.

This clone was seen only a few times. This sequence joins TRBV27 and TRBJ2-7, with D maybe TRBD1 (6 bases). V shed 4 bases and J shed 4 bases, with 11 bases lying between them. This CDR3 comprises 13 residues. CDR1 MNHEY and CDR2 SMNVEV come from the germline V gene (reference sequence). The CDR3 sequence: CASSYREWYEQYF. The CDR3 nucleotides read TGTGCCAGCAGTTACAGGGAGTGGTACGAGCAGTACTTC.

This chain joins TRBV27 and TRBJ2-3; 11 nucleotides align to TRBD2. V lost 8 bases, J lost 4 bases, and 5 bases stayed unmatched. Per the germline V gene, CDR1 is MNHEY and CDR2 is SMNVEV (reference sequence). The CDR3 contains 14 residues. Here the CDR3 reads CASYGTSGPDTQYF. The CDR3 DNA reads TGTGCCAGCTACGGGACTAGCGGCCCAGATACGCAGTATTTT.

CDR3 nucleotides: TGTGCCAGCAGCCCCGAGACAGGGAGCGAGCAGTACTTC. This encodes CASSPETGSEQYF. The chain is built from TRBV5-4 and TRBJ2-7; 7 positions match TRBD1. Germline V gene data show CDR1 as SGHNT and CDR2 as YYREEE (reference sequence). The CDR3 runs to 13 residues. V was pared by 4 bases and J by 6 bases, with 7 bases of the junction left unmatched.

CDR3 in DNA: TGTGCCAGCAGCTTAGCTTCCGGGGGGGATACGCAGTATTTT. Translation gives CASSLASGGDTQYF. The chain combines TRBV7-7 with TRBJ2-3; TRBD2 matches 7 bases. Germline loops: CDR1 SSHAT, CDR2 FNYEAQ (reference sequence). This CDR3 spans 14 amino acids. J lost 6 bases, V lost 0 bases, and 3 bases had no gene match.

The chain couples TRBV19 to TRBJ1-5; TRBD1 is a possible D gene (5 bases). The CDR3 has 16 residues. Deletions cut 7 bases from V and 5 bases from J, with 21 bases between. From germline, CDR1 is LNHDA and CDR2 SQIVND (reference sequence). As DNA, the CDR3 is TGTGCCAGTATTGGCGGGGACCCCGGGAAGGATCAGCCCCAGCATTTT. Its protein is CASIGGDPGKDQPQHF.

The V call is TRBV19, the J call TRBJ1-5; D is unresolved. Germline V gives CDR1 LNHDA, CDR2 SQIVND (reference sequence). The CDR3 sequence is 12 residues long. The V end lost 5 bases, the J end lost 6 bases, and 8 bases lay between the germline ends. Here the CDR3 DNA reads TGTGCCAGTAGTTCGGGCGCTCAGCCCCAGCATTTT. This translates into CASSSGAQPQHF.

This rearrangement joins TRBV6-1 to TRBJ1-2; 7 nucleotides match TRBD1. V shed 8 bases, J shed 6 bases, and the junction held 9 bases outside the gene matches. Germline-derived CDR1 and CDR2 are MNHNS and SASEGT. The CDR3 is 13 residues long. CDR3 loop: CASRITGEDGYTF. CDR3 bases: TGTGCCAGCCGGATTACAGGGGAAGATGGCTACACCTTC.

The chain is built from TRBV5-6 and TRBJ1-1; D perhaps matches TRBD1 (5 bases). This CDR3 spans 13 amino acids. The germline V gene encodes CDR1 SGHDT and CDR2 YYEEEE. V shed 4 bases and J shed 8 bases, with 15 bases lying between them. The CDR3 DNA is TGTGCCAGCAGCCCCCGCCCTGACAGAGAAGCTTTCTTT. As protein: CASSPRPDREAFF.

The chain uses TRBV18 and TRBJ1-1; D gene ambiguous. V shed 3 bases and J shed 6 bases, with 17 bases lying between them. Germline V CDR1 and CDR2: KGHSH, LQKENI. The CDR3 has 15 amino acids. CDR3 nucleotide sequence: TGTGCCAGCTCACCCCCCGCGCGGGGAAGCGCTGAAGCTTTCTTT. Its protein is CASSPPARGSAEAFF.

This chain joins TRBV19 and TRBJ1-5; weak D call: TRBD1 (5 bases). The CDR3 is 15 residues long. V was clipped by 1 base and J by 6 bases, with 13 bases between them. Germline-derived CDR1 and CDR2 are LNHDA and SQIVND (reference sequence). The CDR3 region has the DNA TGTGCCAGTAGTATAGCCTCGGCAGGGATTCAGCCCCAGCATTTT. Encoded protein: CASSIASAGIQPQHF.

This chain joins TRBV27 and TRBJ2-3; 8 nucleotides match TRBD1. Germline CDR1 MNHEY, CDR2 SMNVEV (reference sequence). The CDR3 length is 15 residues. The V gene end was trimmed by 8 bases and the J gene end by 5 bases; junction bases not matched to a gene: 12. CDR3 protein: CASHSSTGVRDTQYF. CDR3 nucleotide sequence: TGTGCCAGCCATTCGTCGACAGGGGTCAGAGATACGCAGTATTTT.